A selection of T cell receptor beta chains follows, all from one sample in a study of radiotherapy plus CTLA-4 blockade in lung cancer. The protocol was immunoSEQ multiplex PCR, while the TCRdb copy is restricted to in-frame clones and leaves out a portion. Here the sample spans 35,000 to 40,000 clones, around 77% being singletons. The sample consisted of peripheral blood, taken from a patient treated with radiotherapy plus ipilimumab. These receptors all come from a human donor with non-small cell lung cancer who had stable disease on radiotherapy plus ipilimumab. Both conserved end residues are trimmed from each CDR3. Each record gives: V gene, clone size, J gene, CDR3 protein. The listing skips clone size in some rows; elsewhere it reads once, few, many or a size class.

V gene: TRBV11-2; clone size: .; J gene: TRBJ2-1; CDR3 protein: ASSLEAHNEQF
V gene: TRBV7-3; clone size: .; J gene: TRBJ1-1; CDR3 protein: ASSRNTGTEAF
V gene: TRBV18; clone size: .; J gene: TRBJ1-1; CDR3 protein: ASSPGTGSVIAF
V gene: TRBV18; clone size: .; J gene: TRBJ1-3; CDR3 protein: ASLRDRGTNTIY
V gene: TRBV10-3; clone size: .; J gene: TRBJ2-1; CDR3 protein: ATRTSGSRVDEQF
V gene: TRBV30; clone size: many; J gene: TRBJ2-5; CDR3 protein: AWSDGRRGETQY
V gene: TRBV14; clone size: .; J gene: TRBJ2-5; CDR3 protein: ASSQGDRTKSTQY
V gene: TRBV19; clone size: .; J gene: TRBJ2-3; CDR3 protein: ASSISAGGVADTQY
V gene: TRBV21-1; clone size: .; J gene: TRBJ1-5; CDR3 protein: ASRGSLATLHHQPQH
V gene: TRBV6-6; clone size: .; J gene: TRBJ2-2; CDR3 protein: ASRYADTGELF
V gene: TRBV5-1; clone size: .; J gene: TRBJ1-4; CDR3 protein: ASKEGAGNEKLF
V gene: TRBV18; clone size: .; J gene: TRBJ2-5; CDR3 protein: ASSPGTDQETQY
V gene: TRBV18; clone size: .; J gene: TRBJ1-1; CDR3 protein: ASSPRGQGTEAF
V gene: TRBV5-8; clone size: .; J gene: TRBJ2-7; CDR3 protein: ASSHRTGREQY
V gene: TRBV7-9; clone size: .; J gene: TRBJ1-1; CDR3 protein: ASSLQTEAF
V gene: TRBV10-3; clone size: .; J gene: TRBJ1-1; CDR3 protein: AISLTGMNTEAF
V gene: TRBV11-2; clone size: .; J gene: TRBJ1-1; CDR3 protein: ASSFSGGSTEAF
V gene: TRBV7-2; clone size: few; J gene: TRBJ1-2; CDR3 protein: ASSLSPGGYGYT
V gene: TRBV5-1; clone size: .; J gene: TRBJ2-1; CDR3 protein: ASSLAGSKYNEQF
V gene: TRBV2; clone size: .; J gene: TRBJ1-1; CDR3 protein: ASRATDMNTEAF
V gene: TRBV2; clone size: .; J gene: TRBJ1-1; CDR3 protein: ASLISPVNTEAF
V gene: TRBV12-5; clone size: .; J gene: TRBJ2-1; CDR3 protein: ASGWINTVYNEQF
V gene: TRBV5-3; clone size: few; J gene: TRBJ1-5; CDR3 protein: ARSLLGGNQPQH